Below, one T cell receptor (beta chain) is given with its context. Its specificity is unknown. Clones were read by immunoSEQ multiplex PCR, and TCRdb kept only the in-frame ones, dropping some. The data contain around 50,000 clones, 88% of them seen just once; the ten biggest clones take up 5.7%. The sample is drawn from a study of a mutant IDH1 vaccine in newly diagnosed glioma. Specified time point: week 35, safety follow-up. Doses comprised 300 ug of mutant IDH1 20-mer peptide each, plus topical imiquimod. Eight vaccine injections were given to patients in weeks 1, 3, 5, 7, 11, 15, 19 and 23. V shed 2 bases and J shed 1 base, with 5 bases lying between them. The CDR3 is 14 residues long. In germline, CDR1 is KGHSH, CDR2 LQKENI. Notes on the study in general: Alterations occurring in top peripheral T cell clonotypes seemed unrelated to pseudoprogression.

The V and J genes are TRBV18 and TRBJ2-2, with D uncertain. This receptor was obtained from a woman aged 40 to 50 with glioma. The sequencing here drew on PBMCs, taken from a glioma patient whose treatment included an IDH1 peptide vaccine. The CDR3 DNA reads TGTGCCAGCTCACCAATTGAGAACACCGGGGAGCTGTTTTTT. The encoded protein is CASSPIENTGELFF.